The 25 T cell receptor beta chains given below trace back to one sample, sequenced in a study of post-analysis software for immune sequencing data. Study-level points and caveats: Five or six TRBV segments, TRBV5-6, TRBV5-1 and TRBV20-1 among them, were found more frequent in patients than controls.

These receptors' antigens are unknown. Sequencing libraries made from TCR beta cDNA carried unique molecular identifiers. In TCRdb, the PCR reads were re-called with MiXCR into one record per CDR3 protein. This table has around 440,000 distinct CDR3 sequences, around 40% appearing once. Sequencing input: blood. The source of these receptors is a girl under 18 with multiple sclerosis.

The DNA of the CDR3 is TGCAGTGCTAGAGATCGCATGGGCGGGAGAGCCAAAAACATTCAGTACTTC. This encodes CSARDRMGGRAKNIQYF. The rearrangement joins TRBV20-1 to TRBJ2-4; TRBD2 matches at 7 bases. This CDR3 is built from 17 residues. The germline V gene encodes CDR1 DFQATT and CDR2 SNEGSKA (reference sequence). The ends lost 0 bases at V and 0 bases at J; junction bases unmatched: 8.

The gene calls are TRBV20-1 and TRBJ2-3; the match to TRBD1 covers 7 bases. Trimming removed 4 bases from V and 0 bases from J; junction bases left unmatched: 4. The germline gives CDR1 DFQATT, CDR2 SNEGSKA (reference sequence). CDR3 length: 14 residues. CDR3 loop: CSATRDSSTDTQYF. CDR3 nucleotide sequence: TGCAGTGCTACCCGGGACAGTAGCACAGATACGCAGTATTTT.

The sample holds a few counts of this clonotype. The CDR3 reads CATSRDSAEVHEQYF. In DNA form, the CDR3 reads TGTGCCACCAGCAGAGATTCCGCGGAAGTCCACGAGCAGTACTTC. V gene TRBV15 combines with J gene TRBJ2-7; D not resolved. This CDR3 has 15 residues. The V end lost 0 bases, the J end lost 5 bases, and 14 bases lay between the germline ends. Germline V CDR1 and CDR2: LNHNV, YYDKDF (reference sequence).

The CDR3 here is CASTLGGLEAYNEQFF. The CDR3 nucleotides read TGCGCCAGCACCCTGGGGGGACTAGAGGCCTACAATGAGCAGTTCTTC. The chain couples TRBV5-1 to TRBJ2-1; 8 nucleotides align to TRBD2. The CDR3 has 16 amino acids. V lost 6 bases, J lost 2 bases, and 10 bases stayed unmatched. CDR1 and CDR2 (germline): SGHRS, YFSETQ. The complete variable domain, with remaining parts taken from reference TRBV5-1 and TRBJ2-1, reads KAGVTQTPRYLIKTRGQQVTLSCSPISGHRSVSWYQQTPGQGLQFLFEYFSETQRNKGNFPGRFSGRQFSNSRSEMNVSTLELGDSALYLCASTLGGLEAYNEQFFGPGTRLTVL.

This clonotype has a handful of counts. The genes are TRBV5-1 and TRBJ1-2; weak D call: TRBD1 (5 bases). The CDR3 has 16 amino acids. Germline values: CDR1 SGHRS, CDR2 YFSETQ. Trimming took 4 bases from V and 5 from J, leaving 21 bases between them. The CDR3 loop is CASSPTLDSVRYGYTF. CDR3 DNA sequence: TGCGCCAGCAGCCCGACCTTAGACAGCGTCAGGTATGGCTACACCTTC.

The chain couples TRBV5-1 to TRBJ1-1, with 9 bases that match TRBD1. The germline gives CDR1 SGHRS, CDR2 YFSETQ. The CDR3 covers 17 residues. After removal of 0 bases from V and 1 base from J, the junction contained 7 bases not matched to a gene. The CDR3 reads CASSLAGGTGTNTEAFF. The CDR3 DNA follows: TGCGCCAGCAGCTTGGCCGGGGGGACAGGGACGAACACTGAAGCTTTCTTT. The full variable domain, rest sourced from reference TRBV5-1 and TRBJ1-1, is KAGVTQTPRYLIKTRGQQVTLSCSPISGHRSVSWYQQTPGQGLQFLFEYFSETQRNKGNFPGRFSGRQFSNSRSEMNVSTLELGDSALYLCASSLAGGTGTNTEAFFGQGTRLTVV.

The chain links TRBV20-1 to TRBJ2-1, with 13 positions matching TRBD2. The CDR3 is 16 residues long. The V gene's germline CDR1 is DFQATT and CDR2 SNEGSKA (reference sequence). Trimming removed 6 bases from V and 11 bases from J; junction bases left unmatched: 16. CDR3 bases: TGCAGTGCCAACCTAAAGCACAAGACTAGCGGGAGGCAGCAGTTCTTC. Translation gives CSANLKHKTSGRQQFF.

J is TRBJ2-1 and V is TRBV5-1; 15 bases map to TRBD2. CDR1 and CDR2 (germline): SGHRS, YFSETQ. The CDR3 runs to 17 residues. V lost 4 bases and J lost 3; bases outside the gene matches: 5. The CDR3 protein is CASSSGTSGRNYNEQFF. The CDR3 region has the DNA TGCGCCAGCAGCAGCGGGACTAGCGGGAGGAACTACAATGAGCAGTTCTTC.

The chain joins TRBV20-1 to TRBJ1-5; D is undetermined. Deletions cut 6 bases from V and 5 bases from J, with 11 bases between. CDR3 length: 12 residues. CDR1 and CDR2 from the germline V gene are DFQATT and SNEGSKA (reference sequence). In nucleotides, the CDR3 is TGCAGTGCCAGGTCCGGGGATCAGCCCCAGCATTTT. It is translated as CSARSGDQPQHF.

The CDR3 DNA follows: TGTGCCAGCAGCTTAGCGGGGGGCAGTGAGCAGTTCTTC. This codes for CASSLAGGSEQFF. The chain is built from TRBV7-6 and TRBJ2-1; perhaps D is TRBD1 or TRBD2 (6 bases each). V lost 0 bases to trimming and J lost 9 bases, with 9 bases between them. Per the germline V gene, CDR1 is SGHVS and CDR2 is FNYEAQ. This CDR3 has 13 amino acids. Combining the CDR3 with reference TRBV7-6 and TRBJ2-1 gives the whole variable domain GAGVSQSPRYKVTKRGQDVALRCDPISGHVSLYWYRQALGQGPEFLTYFNYEAQQDKSGLPNDRFSAERPEGSISTLTIQRTEQRDSAMYRCASSLAGGSEQFFGPGTRLTVL.

The J gene is TRBJ2-1, the V gene TRBV7-2; D unresolved. V was clipped by 10 bases and J by 11 bases, with 21 bases between them. Germline CDR1 reads SGHTA; CDR2 reads FQGNSA. The CDR3 runs 13 residues. CDR3 DNA: TGTGCCACCGCCCTCTTTCTCCGGCCTAAGCAGTTCTTC. Protein sequence: CATALFLRPKQFF. Full variable domain (missing parts from reference TRBV7-2 and TRBJ2-1): GAGVSQSPSNKVTEKGKDVELRCDPISGHTALYWYRQSLGQGLEFLIYFQGNSAPDKSGLPSDRFSAERTGGSVSTLTIQRTQQEDSAVYLCATALFLRPKQFFGPGTRLTVL.

This clonotype appeared a few times. V and J are TRBV7-9 and TRBJ1-5; 9 nucleotides line up with TRBD1. CDR1 is SEHNR and CDR2 is FQNEAQ in the germline V gene (reference sequence). The length of the CDR3 is 17 residues. The J segment lost 0 bases and the V segment lost 1 base, leaving 4 bases of the junction unmatched. The CDR3 is CASSLGTGDHSNQPQHF. CDR3 nucleotide sequence: TGTGCCAGCAGCTTAGGGACAGGGGATCATAGCAATCAGCCCCAGCATTTT.

The chain links TRBV6-6 to TRBJ2-1, with unresolved D. Germline V gives CDR1 MNHNY, CDR2 SVGAGI (reference sequence). This CDR3 is built from 17 residues. The V end lost 0 bases, the J end lost 0 bases, and 12 bases lay between the germline ends. The CDR3 loop reads CASSYSIGADSYNEQFF. The CDR3 nucleotides are TGTGCCAGCAGTTACTCGATAGGCGCCGACTCCTACAATGAGCAGTTCTTC.

This clonotype was found a few times. Mismatch with germline at one junction end may stem from a read error. V is TRBV5-1 and J is TRBJ2-1; D uncertain. CDR3 length equals 15 residues. The germline gives CDR1 SGHRS, CDR2 YFSETQ. CDR3 amino acids: CASSLLGLRGDEQFF. CDR3 bases: TGTGCCAGCAGCTTGCTCGGGTTAAGAGGTGATGAGCAGTTCTTC.

V gene TRBV4-1 combines with J gene TRBJ2-2; D gene ambiguous. This CDR3 is 14 amino acids long. The ends were cut back, 5 bases at V and 3 bases at J, with 10 bases in the middle. The germline CDR1 and CDR2 sequences are MGHRA and YSYEKL. In nucleotides, the CDR3 is TGCGCCAGCAGCTATATTCAGTACACCGGGGAGCTGTTTTTT. Protein sequence: CASSYIQYTGELFF.

The chain uses TRBV7-2 and TRBJ1-2, with a tentative D call TRBD1 (5 bases). The CDR3 totals 16 residues. Germline assignment: CDR1 SGHTA and CDR2 FQGNSA. V dropped 2 bases and J dropped 10 bases, with 23 bases sitting between them. DNA of the CDR3: TGTGCCAGCAGCTTAACCTCTGGGACCTCTCCCATTGACTACACCTTC. Protein: CASSLTSGTSPIDYTF.

The gene calls are TRBV18 and TRBJ2-3; D may match TRBD1 or TRBD2 (5 bases each). V gave up 5 bases and J gave up 4 bases, with 22 bases separating them. CDR1 KGHSH and CDR2 LQKENI come from the germline V gene. The length of the CDR3 is 17 residues. DNA for the CDR3: TGTGCCAGCTCATTCATACCGGGACCCCTGCCTGCAGATACGCAGTATTTT. This encodes CASSFIPGPLPADTQYF.

This clonotype was counted ten times or more. The genes are TRBV15 and TRBJ1-2; D remains ambiguous. The CDR3 has 16 amino acids. Per germline, CDR1 LNHNV and CDR2 YYDKDF (reference sequence). Trimming cost V 0 bases and J 0 bases, with 11 bases left between them. In DNA form, the CDR3 reads TGTGCCACCAGCAGAGAGGCGACAACGCCTAACTATGGCTACACCTTC. This encodes CATSREATTPNYGYTF.

This clonotype has more than one count but fewer than ten. The CDR3 reads CASSPPGPRFEQYF. DNA of the CDR3: TGTGCCAGCAGTCCACCGGGACCGAGGTTCGAGCAGTACTTC. The chain recombines TRBV6-5 with TRBJ2-7, with D possibly being TRBD1 or TRBD2 (5 bases each). CDR3 length: 14 residues. CDR1 and CDR2 from the germline V gene are MNHEY and SVGAGI. The V end lost 5 bases, the J end lost 6 bases, and 17 bases lay between the germline ends.

The rearrangement links TRBV4-1 to TRBJ2-1; D possibly corresponds to TRBD2 (6 bases). The CDR3 totals 16 residues. V gave up 0 bases and J gave up 2 bases, with 11 bases separating them. CDR1 is MGHRA, CDR2 YSYEKL, per germline. CDR3 in amino acids: CASSQDVGGPYNEQFF. The CDR3 DNA reads as TGCGCCAGCAGCCAAGACGTGGGAGGCCCCTACAATGAGCAGTTCTTC.

The chain carries TRBV7-9 and TRBJ2-3; D is unclear. This CDR3 has 15 amino acids. Germline V gene lookup returns CDR1 SEHNR and CDR2 FQNEAQ (reference sequence). Between the trimmed V and J ends, which lost 2 bases and 0 bases, there was a span of 9 bases. CDR3 amino acids: CASSLYTASTDTQYF. The CDR3 DNA reads TGTGCCAGCAGCTTATATACAGCTAGCACAGATACGCAGTATTTT.

This clonotype was seen a few times. The chain couples TRBV28 to TRBJ1-1; 8 bases fit TRBD1. Germline V gives CDR1 MDHEN, CDR2 SYDVKM. Trimming cost V 5 bases and J 11 bases; bases outside gene matches: 19. CDR3 length: 16 amino acids. CDR3 DNA sequence: TGTGCCAGCAGTCTTCCCACCGGGACAGGCCACAGAAAGGCTTTCTTT. It codes for CASSLPTGTGHRKAFF.

The rearrangement uses TRBV7-9 and TRBJ2-4; 7 positions match TRBD1. The CDR3 is made up of 13 amino acids. V lost 4 bases and J lost 7; bases outside the gene matches: 4. The germline V gene has CDR1 SEHNR and CDR2 FQNEAQ (reference sequence). The CDR3 here is CASSSGQVNIQYF. Written as DNA, the CDR3 is TGTGCCAGCAGCTCCGGACAGGTCAACATTCAGTACTTC.

This clonotype has a handful of counts. The chain recombines TRBV20-1 with TRBJ1-5, with 7 bases aligning to TRBD1. The CDR3 is 16 residues long. Trimming at V came to 0 bases and at J to 5 bases, leaving 10 bases not matched to a gene. Germline V CDR1 and CDR2: DFQATT, SNEGSKA (reference sequence). The CDR3 loop reads CSARDEQGSGYQPQHF. As DNA, the CDR3 is TGCAGTGCTAGAGACGAACAGGGGAGTGGATATCAGCCCCAGCATTTT.

V and J are TRBV20-1 and TRBJ2-7; D may match TRBD1 or TRBD2 (5 bases each). Germline V gives CDR1 DFQATT, CDR2 SNEGSKA (reference sequence). Trimming pared 3 bases from V and 0 bases from J, leaving 15 bases between. The CDR3 sequence is 15 residues long. Written as DNA, the CDR3 is TGCAGTGCTAGTCTTCAGGGACGGCTCTCCTACGAGCAGTACTTC. Its translation: CSASLQGRLSYEQYF.